The entry that follows covers one T cell receptor beta chain sequence. The CDR3 is 15 residues long. In germline, CDR1 is SEHNR, CDR2 FQNEAQ (reference sequence). The junction had 3 bases not matched to a gene; V was cut back by 0 bases and J by 4 bases. The data derive from a study of blood T cell repertoires in COVID-19. Data came from immunoSEQ multiplex PCR; TCRdb stores just in-frame clones and leaves some out. The sample holds 150,000 to 180,000 clones, 76% seen once. This clonotype originated in a woman at least 80 years old with acute or convalescent COVID-19. The sequencing sample was made of peripheral blood. The chain links TRBV7-9 to TRBJ2-1; 7 bases map to TRBD2. The CDR3 sequence is CASSLAQRGYNEQFF. CDR3 nucleotides: TGTGCCAGCAGCTTAGCCCAGCGGGGTTACAATGAGCAGTTCTTC.